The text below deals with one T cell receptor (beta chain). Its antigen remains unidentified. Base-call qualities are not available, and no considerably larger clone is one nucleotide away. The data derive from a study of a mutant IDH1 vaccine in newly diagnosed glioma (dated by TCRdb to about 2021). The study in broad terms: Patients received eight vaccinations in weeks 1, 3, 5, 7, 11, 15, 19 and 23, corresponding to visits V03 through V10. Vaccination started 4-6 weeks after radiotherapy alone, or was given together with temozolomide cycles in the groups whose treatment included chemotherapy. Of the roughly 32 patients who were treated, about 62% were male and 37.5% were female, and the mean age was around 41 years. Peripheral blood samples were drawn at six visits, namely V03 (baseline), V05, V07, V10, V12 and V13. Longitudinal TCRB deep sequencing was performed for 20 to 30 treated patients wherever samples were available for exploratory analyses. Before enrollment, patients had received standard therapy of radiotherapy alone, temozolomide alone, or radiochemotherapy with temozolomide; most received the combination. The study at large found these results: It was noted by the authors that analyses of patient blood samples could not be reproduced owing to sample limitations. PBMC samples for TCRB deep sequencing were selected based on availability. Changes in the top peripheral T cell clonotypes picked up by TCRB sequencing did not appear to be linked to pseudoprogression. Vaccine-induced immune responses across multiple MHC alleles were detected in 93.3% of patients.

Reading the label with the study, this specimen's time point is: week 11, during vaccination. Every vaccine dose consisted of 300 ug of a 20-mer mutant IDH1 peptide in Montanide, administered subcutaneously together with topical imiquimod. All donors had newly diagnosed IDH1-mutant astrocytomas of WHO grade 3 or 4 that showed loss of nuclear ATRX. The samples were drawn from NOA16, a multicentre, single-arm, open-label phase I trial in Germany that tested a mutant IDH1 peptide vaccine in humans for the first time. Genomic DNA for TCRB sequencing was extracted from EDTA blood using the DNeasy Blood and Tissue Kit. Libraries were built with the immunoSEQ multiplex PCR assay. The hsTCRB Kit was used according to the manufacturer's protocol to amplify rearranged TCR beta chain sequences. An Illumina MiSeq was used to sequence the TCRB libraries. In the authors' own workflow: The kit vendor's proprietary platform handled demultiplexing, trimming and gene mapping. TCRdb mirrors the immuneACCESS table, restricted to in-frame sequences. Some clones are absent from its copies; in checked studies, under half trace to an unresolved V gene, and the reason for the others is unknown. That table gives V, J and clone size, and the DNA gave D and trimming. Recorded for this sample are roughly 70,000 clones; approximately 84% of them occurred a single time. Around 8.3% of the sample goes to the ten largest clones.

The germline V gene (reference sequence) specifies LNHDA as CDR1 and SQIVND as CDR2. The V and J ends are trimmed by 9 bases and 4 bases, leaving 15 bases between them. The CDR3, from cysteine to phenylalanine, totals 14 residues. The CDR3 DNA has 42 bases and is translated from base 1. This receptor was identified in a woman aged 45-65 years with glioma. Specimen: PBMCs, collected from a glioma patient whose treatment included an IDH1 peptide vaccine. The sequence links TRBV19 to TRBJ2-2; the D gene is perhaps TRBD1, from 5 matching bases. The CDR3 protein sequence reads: CASLQGKVTGELFF. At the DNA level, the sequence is TGTGCCAGCCTTCAGGGAAAGGTCACCGGGGAGCTGTTTTTT.